This TCR beta chain was observed in a study of cytomegalovirus exposure and HLA in healthy donors. CDR3 length equals 14 residues. Germline CDR1 reads SNHLY; CDR2 reads FYNNEI. The trim removed 4 bases at V and 4 bases at J, leaving 2 bases unmatched. With 60 Vbeta and 13 Jbeta primers, the PCR was carried out. The assay was immunoSEQ multiplex PCR, and TCRdb's table has in-frame clones only and misses some. The sample table includes some 72,000 clones. Overall study results and limits: A list of more than 150 TCR beta chains associated with cytomegalovirus was given.

Points on this clone: Its matching antigen is unknown.

The TCR sequence derives from a man aged 35 to 55 in good health and CMV-seronegative. Sequenced input: PBMCs. V usage is TRBV2 and J usage is TRBJ2-3, with TRBD2 matching over 10 bases. This chain's CDR3 is CASSGGTSADTQYF. DNA for the CDR3: TGTGCCAGCAGTGGCGGGACTAGCGCAGATACGCAGTATTTT.